Sequencing of this T cell receptor beta chain was carried out in a study of blood T cells in healthy people across ages. This clonotype showed up just a few times. For the second PCR, which ran for roughly 6 to 11 cycles, a sample-barcoded 5' primer and a J-beta primer mix were used. TCRdb used MiXCR to reprocess the 5' RACE reads, holding one entry per CDR3 protein. The table lists 1.5 million to 2 million distinct CDR3 sequences, 28% of them singletons. Specimen: blood. The source of this sequence is a woman under 40 in good health.

CDR3 sequence reads: CASSQDPGPTDTQYF. The CDR3 DNA sequence: TGCGCCAGCAGCCAAGATCCGGGGCCCACCGATACGCAGTATTTT. The chain links TRBV4-1 to TRBJ2-3; TRBD1 or TRBD2 may be the D gene (5 bases each). Germline V CDR1 and CDR2: MGHRA, YSYEKL. V lost 0 bases, J lost 6 bases, and 13 bases lay in between. There are 15 residues in the CDR3.